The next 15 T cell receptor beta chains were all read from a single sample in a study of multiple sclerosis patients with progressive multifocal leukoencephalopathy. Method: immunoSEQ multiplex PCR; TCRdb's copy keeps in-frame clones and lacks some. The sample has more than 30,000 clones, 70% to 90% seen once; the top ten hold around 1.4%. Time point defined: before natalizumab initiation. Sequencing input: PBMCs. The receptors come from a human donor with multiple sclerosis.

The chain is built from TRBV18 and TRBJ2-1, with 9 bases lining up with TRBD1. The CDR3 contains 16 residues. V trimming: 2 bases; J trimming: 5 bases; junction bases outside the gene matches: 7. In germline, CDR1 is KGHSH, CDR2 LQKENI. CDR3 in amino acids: CASSPNRGHSNNEQFF. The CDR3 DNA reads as TGTGCCAGCTCACCAAACAGGGGGCATTCGAACAATGAGCAGTTCTTC.

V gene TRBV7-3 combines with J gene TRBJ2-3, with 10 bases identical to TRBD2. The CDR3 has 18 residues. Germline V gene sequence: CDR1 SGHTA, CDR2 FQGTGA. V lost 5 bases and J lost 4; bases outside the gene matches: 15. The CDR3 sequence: CASSPKLWLAGEADTQYF. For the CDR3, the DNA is TGTGCCAGCAGCCCTAAATTGTGGCTAGCGGGAGAGGCAGATACGCAGTATTTT.

The CDR3 DNA sequence: TGTGCCAGCAGCTTGTATGGCCCGGTCCGTCTACAGGGGTCAGATACGCAGTATTTT. Amino acid sequence: CASSLYGPVRLQGSDTQYF. V and J are TRBV7-3 and TRBJ2-3; TRBD1 matches 7 bases. The CDR3 extends over 19 amino acids. CDR1 SGHTA and CDR2 FQGTGA come from the germline V gene. V lost 3 bases to trimming and J lost 4 bases; unmatched junction nucleotides: 19. The full variable domain, with the rest looked up from reference TRBV7-3 and TRBJ2-3, is GAGVSQTPSNKVTEKGKYVELRCDPISGHTALYWYRQSLGQGPEFLIYFQGTGAADDSGLPNDRFFAVRPEGSVSTLKIQRTERGDSAVYLCASSLYGPVRLQGSDTQYFGPGTRLTVL.

The CDR3 reads CASSASRVNTEAFF. DNA for the CDR3: TGTGCCAGCAGTGCCAGTAGAGTGAACACTGAAGCTTTCTTT. The chain couples TRBV2 to TRBJ1-1; D gene unclear. CDR3 size: 14 residues. V was shortened by 4 bases and J by 0 bases, with 9 bases between the two germline ends. The V gene's germline CDR1 is SNHLY and CDR2 FYNNEI.

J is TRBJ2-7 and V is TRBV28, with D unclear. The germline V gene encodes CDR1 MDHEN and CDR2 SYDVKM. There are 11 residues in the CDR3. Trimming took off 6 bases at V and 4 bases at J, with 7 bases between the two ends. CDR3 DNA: TGTGCCAGCAGGTCCCGTTACGAGCAGTACTTC. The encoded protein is CASRSRYEQYF.

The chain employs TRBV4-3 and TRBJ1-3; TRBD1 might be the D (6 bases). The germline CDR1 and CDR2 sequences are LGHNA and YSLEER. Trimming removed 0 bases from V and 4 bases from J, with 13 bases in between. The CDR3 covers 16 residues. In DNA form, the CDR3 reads TGCGCCAGCAGCCAAGATATCCAGGGGCTCGGAAACACCATATATTTT. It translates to CASSQDIQGLGNTIYF.

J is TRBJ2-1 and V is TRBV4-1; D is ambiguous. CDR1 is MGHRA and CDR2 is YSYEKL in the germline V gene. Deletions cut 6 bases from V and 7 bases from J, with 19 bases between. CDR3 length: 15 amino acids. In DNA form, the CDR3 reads TGCGCCAGCAGTTTTCCGGGCCGGTTAATTAATGAGCAGTTCTTC. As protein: CASSFPGRLINEQFF.

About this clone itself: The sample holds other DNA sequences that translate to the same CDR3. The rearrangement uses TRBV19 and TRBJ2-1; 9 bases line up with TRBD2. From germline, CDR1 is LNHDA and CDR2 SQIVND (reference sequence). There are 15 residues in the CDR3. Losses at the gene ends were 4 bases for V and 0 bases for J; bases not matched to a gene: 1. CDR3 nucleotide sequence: TGTGCCAGTAGTACTAGCGGGGCCTCCTACAATGAGCAGTTCTTC. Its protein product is CASSTSGASYNEQFF. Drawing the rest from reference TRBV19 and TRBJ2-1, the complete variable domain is DGGITQSPKYLFRKEGQNVTLSCEQNLNHDAMYWYRQDPGQGLRLIYYSQIVNDFQKGDIAEGYSVSREKKESFPLTVTSAQKNPTAFYLCASSTSGASYNEQFFGPGTRLTVL.

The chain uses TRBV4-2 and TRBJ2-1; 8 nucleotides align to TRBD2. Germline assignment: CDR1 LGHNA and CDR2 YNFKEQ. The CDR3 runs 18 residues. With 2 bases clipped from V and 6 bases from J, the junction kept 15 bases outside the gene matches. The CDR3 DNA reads TGTGCCAGCAGCCAAACCGGGGGGGGCGCGGGAGTTGGCAATGAGCAGTTCTTC. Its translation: CASSQTGGGAGVGNEQFF.

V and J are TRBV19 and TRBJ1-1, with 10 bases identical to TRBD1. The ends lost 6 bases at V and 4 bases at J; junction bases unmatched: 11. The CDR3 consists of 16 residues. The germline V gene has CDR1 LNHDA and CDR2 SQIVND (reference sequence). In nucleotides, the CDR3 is TGTGCCAGTAGAACTGACAGGGGGCTAAGAGGCACTGAAGCTTTCTTT. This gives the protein CASRTDRGLRGTEAFF.

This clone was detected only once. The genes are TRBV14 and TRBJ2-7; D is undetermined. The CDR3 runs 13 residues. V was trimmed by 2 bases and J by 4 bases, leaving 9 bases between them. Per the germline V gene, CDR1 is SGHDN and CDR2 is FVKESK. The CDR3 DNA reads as TGTGCCAGCAGCCAACACAAAGGGTACGAGCAGTACTTC. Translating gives CASSQHKGYEQYF.

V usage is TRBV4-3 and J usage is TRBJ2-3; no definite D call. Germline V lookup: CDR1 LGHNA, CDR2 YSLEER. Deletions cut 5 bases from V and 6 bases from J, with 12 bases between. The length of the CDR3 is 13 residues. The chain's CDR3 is CASSWTPGDTQYF. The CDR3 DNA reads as TGCGCCAGCAGCTGGACGCCCGGGGATACGCAGTATTTT.

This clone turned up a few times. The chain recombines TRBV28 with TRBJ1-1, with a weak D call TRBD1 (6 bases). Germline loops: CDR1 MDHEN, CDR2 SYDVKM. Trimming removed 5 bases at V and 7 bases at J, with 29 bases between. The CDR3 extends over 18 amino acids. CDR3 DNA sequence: TGTGCCAGCAGTACCTCTCGGGCAAGCCACCCAAGGGGGGATGAAGCTTTCTTT. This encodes CASSTSRASHPRGDEAFF.

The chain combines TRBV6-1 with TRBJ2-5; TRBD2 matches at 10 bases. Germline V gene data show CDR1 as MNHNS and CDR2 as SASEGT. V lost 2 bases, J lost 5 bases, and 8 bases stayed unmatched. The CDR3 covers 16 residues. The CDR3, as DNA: TGTGCCAGCAGTGAACAGCCTAGCGGGAGAGCGGAGACCCAGTACTTC. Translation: CASSEQPSGRAETQYF.

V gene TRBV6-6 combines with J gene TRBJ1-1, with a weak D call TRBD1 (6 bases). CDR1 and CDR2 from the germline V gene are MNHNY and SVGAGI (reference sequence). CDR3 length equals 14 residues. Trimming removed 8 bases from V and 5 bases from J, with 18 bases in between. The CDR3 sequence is CASFDGGLATEAFF. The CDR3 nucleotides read TGTGCCAGCTTTGATGGGGGGCTGGCGACTGAAGCTTTCTTT.